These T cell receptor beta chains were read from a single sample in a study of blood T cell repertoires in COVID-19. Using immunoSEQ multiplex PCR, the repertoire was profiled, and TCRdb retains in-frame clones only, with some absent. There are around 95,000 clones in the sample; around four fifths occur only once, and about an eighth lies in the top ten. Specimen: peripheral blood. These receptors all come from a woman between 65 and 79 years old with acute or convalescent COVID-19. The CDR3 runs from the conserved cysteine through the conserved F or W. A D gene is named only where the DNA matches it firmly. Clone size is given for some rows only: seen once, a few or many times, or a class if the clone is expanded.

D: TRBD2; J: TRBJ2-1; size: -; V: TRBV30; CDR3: CAWKRGGNEQFF; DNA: TGTGCCTGGAAGCGGGGGGGCAATGAGCAGTTCTTC
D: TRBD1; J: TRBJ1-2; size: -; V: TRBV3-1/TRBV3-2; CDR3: CASRPTGLYGYTF; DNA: TGTGCCAGCAGGCCGACAGGGCTCTATGGCTACACCTTC
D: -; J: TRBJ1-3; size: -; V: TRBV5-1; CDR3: CASSLDHSSGNTIYF; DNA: TGCGCCAGCAGCTTGGATCATAGCTCTGGAAACACCATATATTTT
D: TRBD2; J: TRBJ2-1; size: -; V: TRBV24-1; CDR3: CATSSPASGGSNEQFF; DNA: TGTGCCACCAGCAGCCCGGCAAGCGGGGGGTCAAATGAGCAGTTCTTC
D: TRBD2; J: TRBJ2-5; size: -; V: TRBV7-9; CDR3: CASSRLAGGLETQYF; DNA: TGTGCCAGCAGCCGACTAGCGGGGGGCTTGGAGACCCAGTACTTC
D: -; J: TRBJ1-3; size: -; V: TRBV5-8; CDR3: CASSLVQVYSGNTIYF; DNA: TGTGCCAGCAGCTTAGTCCAGGTCTATTCTGGAAACACCATATATTTT
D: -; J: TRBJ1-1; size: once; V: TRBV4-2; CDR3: CASGQGGRANTEAFF; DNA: TGTGCCAGCGGCCAAGGAGGGAGGGCTAACACTGAAGCTTTCTTT
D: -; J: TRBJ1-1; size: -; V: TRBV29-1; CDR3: CSVVREGRGNTEAFF; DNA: TGCAGCGTTGTGCGGGAGGGCAGGGGGAACACTGAAGCTTTCTTT
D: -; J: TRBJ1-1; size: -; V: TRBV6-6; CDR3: CASSGLRGLRSEAFF; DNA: TGTGCCAGCAGTGGCCTGCGGGGGTTAAGAAGCGAAGCTTTCTTT
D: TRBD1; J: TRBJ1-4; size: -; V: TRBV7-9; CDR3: CASRGQGETEKLFF; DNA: TGTGCCAGCAGGGGACAGGGAGAAACTGAAAAACTGTTTTTT
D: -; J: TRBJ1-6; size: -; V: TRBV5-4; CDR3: CASSPGIGNSPLHF; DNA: TGTGCCAGCAGTCCCGGGATCGGCAATTCACCCCTCCACTTT
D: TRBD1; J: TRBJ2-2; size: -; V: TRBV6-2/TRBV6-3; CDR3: CASSEQGVGTGELFF; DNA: TGTGCCAGCAGTGAGCAGGGGGTAGGCACCGGGGAGCTGTTTTTT
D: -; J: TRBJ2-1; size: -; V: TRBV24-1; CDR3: CATSEPGPERNEQFF; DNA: TGTGCCACCAGTGAACCCGGCCCGGAGAGGAATGAGCAGTTCTTC